Below, 8 T cell receptor beta chains from the same sample are listed, as sequenced in a study of T cells in Graves' hyperthyroidism and ophthalmopathy. Amplified regions were TCR beta CDR3 sequences from RNA transcripts. RT-PCR in the first round (using the HTBI primer set) targeted the TCR CDR3. TCRdb reanalysed the multiplex PCR reads using MiXCR and keeps one entry per CDR3 protein. The sample consists of more than 300,000 distinct CDR3 sequences, approximately 15% of them appearing once. The specimen was blood. The receptors shown here come from a woman in her fifties or sixties with Graves' hyperthyroidism.

This clonotype was seen ten or more times. J is TRBJ1-1 and V is TRBV5-5; D ambiguous. The V end lost 2 bases, the J end lost 0 bases, and 11 bases lay between the germline ends. The germline V gene has CDR1 SGHKS and CDR2 YYEKEE (reference sequence). The CDR3 consists of 15 residues. CDR3 amino acids: CASSFSVNMNTEAFF. As DNA, the CDR3 is TGTGCCAGCAGCTTTTCGGTAAACATGAACACTGAAGCTTTCTTT.

The chain combines TRBV6-1 with TRBJ2-3; 11 bases line up with TRBD2. The length of the CDR3 is 17 residues. Germline CDR1 and CDR2: MNHNS and SASEGT. The trim removed 6 bases at V and 6 bases at J, leaving 14 bases unmatched. The CDR3 reads CASSKMGVAGGSDTQYF. The CDR3 DNA follows: TGTGCCAGCAGCAAAATGGGGGTAGCGGGAGGGTCCGATACGCAGTATTTT.

Notes on this clonotype: At one of its ends the junction is not consistent with the germline gene, which may arise from a read error. This chain links TRBV28 with TRBJ2-3; no clear D gene. From germline, CDR1 is MDHEN and CDR2 SYDVKM. The CDR3 loop spans 13 amino acids. In nucleotides, the CDR3 is TGTACCAGCAGTTCCCCCAGCACAGATACGCAGTATTTT. Translated, it gives CTSSSPSTDTQYF. Complete variable domain (other parts from reference TRBV28 and TRBJ2-3): DVKVTQSSRYLVKRTGEKVFLECVQDMDHENMFWYRQDPGLGLRLIYFSYDVKMKEKGDIPEGYSVSREKKERFSLILESASTNQTSMYLCTSSSPSTDTQYFGPGTRLTVL.

This clonotype has ten or more counts. The genes are TRBV12-3 or TRBV12-4 and TRBJ1-2; TRBD1 might be the D (6 bases). This CDR3 is built from 14 residues. V shed 5 bases and J shed 1 base, with 11 bases lying between them. The CDR3 nucleotides are TGTGCCAGCAGTCCCGACAGGTTTAACTATGGCTACACCTTC. It yields the protein CASSPDRFNYGYTF.

This clonotype was recorded at least ten times. The gene calls are TRBV28 and TRBJ2-7; perhaps TRBD2 as D (6 bases). CDR3 length: 14 amino acids. Germline lookup yields CDR1 MDHEN and CDR2 SYDVKM. V shed 1 base and J shed 4 bases, with 11 bases lying between them. The CDR3 loop is CASSLFGGGYEQYF. CDR3 sequence (DNA): TGTGCCAGCAGTTTATTTGGGGGAGGTTACGAGCAGTACTTC.

Ten or more counts support this clonotype. The chain joins TRBV3-1 to TRBJ2-7; 8 positions match TRBD2. Germline-derived CDR1 and CDR2 are LGHDT and YNNKEL (reference sequence). The V segment lost 4 bases and the J segment 5 bases; nucleotides outside the gene matches: 7. The CDR3 covers 14 residues. CDR3 sequence: CASSPSGGRDEQYF. In DNA form, the CDR3 reads TGTGCCAGCAGCCCAAGCGGGGGTCGAGACGAGCAGTACTTC.

Many counts were recorded for this clonotype. The rearrangement joins TRBV10-3 to TRBJ2-7, with TRBD1 identical over 12 bases. There are 17 residues in the CDR3. The V gene end was trimmed by 4 bases and the J gene end by 3 bases; junction bases not matched to a gene: 10. Germline CDR1 reads ENHRY; CDR2 reads SYGVKD. CDR3 sequence: CAISAQRGDRGLYEQYF. In DNA, the CDR3 is TGTGCCATCAGTGCACAGAGGGGGGACAGGGGGCTCTACGAGCAGTACTTC.

This clonotype occurred many times. The gene calls are TRBV7-2 and TRBJ2-3, with TRBD2 as a possible D gene (5 bases). The CDR3 is 15 residues long. Germline V CDR1 and CDR2: SGHTA, FQGNSA. V was cut by 5 bases and J by 5 bases, with 17 bases left in between. The CDR3 region is CASSLGVVVLDTQYF. CDR3 in DNA: TGTGCCAGCAGCCTCGGGGTGGTAGTCTTAGATACGCAGTATTTT.